The entry below gives a single TCR beta chain sequence along with its context. The table lists this clone with a few counts. Its antigen remains undetermined. No clone much larger than this one lies a single base away; base qualities are absent. The data stem from a study of OX40 agonist ivuxolimab in advanced cancers. For the wider study: Ivuxolimab, which targeted the costimulatory receptor OX40 (CD134), was an agonistic, fully human IgG2 monoclonal antibody. The purpose of peripheral TCRbeta sequencing was to test whether ivuxolimab changed TCR sequence diversity and led to clonal T-cell expansion. Of the roughly 54 dose-escalation patients, hepatocellular carcinoma was present in 19, melanoma in approximately 15, renal cell carcinoma in 9 and head and neck cancer in 9. Prior anti-PD-1, anti-PD-L1 or anti-CTLA-4 therapy was permitted, and roughly two fifths of dose-escalation patients had received checkpoint inhibitors. In the dose-escalation cohort, around 80% of patients were male, and the mean age was approximately 60 years with a range of roughly 23 to 79. Partial responses occurred in three dose-escalation patients: two with cutaneous melanoma and one with hepatocellular carcinoma. Intravenous ivuxolimab was administered to patients every 2 weeks at six dose levels: 0.01, 0.1, 0.3, 1.5, 3 and 10 mg/kg. The paper covers the monotherapy dose-escalation part of the phase I ivuxolimab trial, which included N of about 56 patients.

Patients with a history of autoimmune disease or receiving systemic immunosuppression were excluded from the trial. Peripheral blood for TCR sequencing was collected from all dose cohorts at baseline, on cycle 4 day 1, and on cycle 7 day 1. The samples were drawn from a first-in-human, open-label, multicenter phase I dose-escalation trial of ivuxolimab. Adults with locally advanced or metastatic melanoma, renal cell carcinoma, hepatocellular carcinoma or head and neck squamous cell carcinoma were enrolled in the trial. CD4+ and CD8+ T cells were sorted separately from peripheral blood before TCR sequencing. Between the V and J ends, shortened by 3 bases and 0 bases respectively, the junction contains 19 bases. Via the germline V gene, CDR1 is SGHDT and CDR2 YYEEEE. The CDR3 sequence holds 17 residues, the cysteine and phenylalanine included. The entry retains the CDR3 DNA only, 51 bases that are in frame from base 1.

Genomic DNA was extracted from sorted cells for sequencing of the TCRbeta CDR3 region. TCRbeta CDR3 regions were sequenced using the immunoSEQ Assay. TCRdb obtained this table from immuneACCESS and retained in-frame rearrangements with V and J assigned. These tables miss some clones; where compared with another copy, unresolved V genes account for less than half of the shortfall, and the remainder is unexplained. Recorded for this sample are roughly 100,000 clones; around 85% of them occurred a single time. The ten biggest clones cover about 3.8% of the sample. The paper as a whole reports these results and caveats: Low levels of normalized T-cell clonal expansion were also shown by some nonresponding patients. The antigen specificity of the clonally expanded peripheral T cells was not determined. After ivuxolimab, more expanded clones were found on average in CD8+ T cells than in CD4+ T cells. Partial responders in the 0.1-3.0 mg/kg groups had among the lowest normalized peripheral clonal expansion, especially among CD8+ T cells. At doses of 0.1 to 3.0 mg/kg, clonal expansion of both CD4+ and CD8+ blood T cells was observed from baseline to week 6.

The clonotype was recovered from an adult with an advanced solid tumor such as melanoma, head and neck, liver or kidney cancer. The rearrangement joined TRBV5-6 to TRBJ2-7, and possibly TRBD2, on 6 matching bases. Sequencing was performed on CD4+ or CD8+ T cells sorted from blood, taken in a trial of the OX40 agonist ivuxolimab. The nucleotide sequence reads as follows: TGTGCCAGCAGCTACCAGGGACTTTGGGCGGACTCCTACGAGCAGTACTTC. It translates to CASSYQGLWADSYEQYF.